Each of the 16 T cell receptor beta chains below was sequenced from the same sample in a study of T-cell memory formation after mild COVID-19. TCRdb re-derived calls from the 5' RACE reads in MiXCR, one entry per CDR3 protein. The sample includes 450,000 to 650,000 distinct CDR3 sequences, 20% to 25% of them seen just once. The source material was PBMCs or a T cell subset sorted from them (not recorded which). The receptors derive from an adult woman who had mild COVID-19 (a few samples of this study predate the infection). Cell type and time point are not known.

The chain joins TRBV6-2 or TRBV6-3 to TRBJ2-1; 7 nucleotides match TRBD2. Per germline, CDR1 MNHEY and CDR2 SVGEGT. The CDR3 extends over 14 amino acids. Trimming cost V 7 bases and J 3 bases; bases outside gene matches: 6. Written as DNA, the CDR3 is TGTGCCAGCATGCGGGAGACGGGCTACAATGAGCAGTTCTTC. Translated, it gives CASMRETGYNEQFF.

The chain employs TRBV7-6 and TRBJ2-1; 9 bases fit TRBD2. The CDR3 loop spans 17 amino acids. The V gene's germline CDR1 is SGHVS and CDR2 FNYEAQ. With 5 bases clipped from V and 3 bases from J, the junction kept 11 bases outside the gene matches. CDR3 sequence (DNA): TGTGCCAGCAGCCCCGGGGGAGCGGGAGGCCGCTACAATGAGCAGTTCTTC. It yields the protein CASSPGGAGGRYNEQFF.

This chain uses TRBV6-5 with TRBJ1-6, with D perhaps matching TRBD1 (5 bases). CDR3 size: 14 residues. Looked up from germline, CDR1 is MNHEY and CDR2 is SVGAGI. V was trimmed by 3 bases and J by 7 bases, leaving 10 bases between them. This CDR3 reads CASSYRPGNSPLHF. The CDR3 DNA reads TGTGCCAGCAGTTATCGGCCAGGGAATTCACCCCTCCACTTT.

This clonotype was counted ten times or more. The chain recombines TRBV7-2 with TRBJ2-3; D gene ambiguous. The CDR3 totals 12 residues. With 11 bases removed from V and 2 bases from J, the gap between germline ends came to 11 bases. Per the germline V gene, CDR1 is SGHTA and CDR2 is FQGNSA. The CDR3 DNA reads as TGTGCCTCTAGGAGTAACACAGATACGCAGTATTTT. Amino acid sequence: CASRSNTDTQYF.

Concerning this clonotype: A junction boundary mismatches the germline segment, possibly from a read error. The DNA for the CDR3 is TGTGCCAGCAGCCGATTAGCGGGAGCGGCGGTGTTT. Amino acid sequence: CASSRLAGAAVF. The chain has TRBV7-3 and TRBJ2-3; 9 nucleotides match TRBD2. The germline gives CDR1 SGHTA, CDR2 FQGTGA. CDR3 size: 12 residues.

The J gene is TRBJ2-7, the V gene TRBV29-1, with TRBD2 matching 10 bases. The germline CDR1 and CDR2 sequences are SQVTM and ANQGSEA. After removal of 5 bases from V and 6 bases from J, the junction contained 10 bases not matched to a gene. The length of the CDR3 is 14 residues. In DNA, the CDR3 is TGCAGCGTTACCTCTAGCGGGAGTAGGTTCGAGCAGTACTTC. As protein: CSVTSSGSRFEQYF.

The chain is built from TRBV24-1 and TRBJ1-2; D remains unclear. Germline V CDR1 and CDR2: KGHDR, SFDVKD. Trimming removed 2 bases from V and 4 bases from J, with 10 bases in between. CDR3 length equals 14 residues. CDR3 residues: CATSDYTGVYGYTF. The CDR3 region has the DNA TGTGCCACCAGTGATTATACCGGGGTCTATGGCTACACCTTC.

V usage is TRBV4-1 and J usage is TRBJ2-1; 7 nucleotides match TRBD2. Germline loops: CDR1 MGHRA, CDR2 YSYEKL. This CDR3 region has 16 residues. The ends lost 2 bases at V and 7 bases at J; junction bases unmatched: 11. The CDR3 bases are TGCGCCAGCAGCCAACCCCTATCGGGAGGTACGAATGAGCAGTTCTTC. Its translation is CASSQPLSGGTNEQFF.

This clonotype was found a few times. The chain joins TRBV4-1 to TRBJ2-2, with 16 bases aligning to TRBD2. CDR3 size: 15 residues. The V segment lost 11 bases and the J segment 6 bases; nucleotides outside the gene matches: 6. The V gene's germline CDR1 is MGHRA and CDR2 YSYEKL. CDR3 sequence (DNA): TGCGCCGCCGGGACTAGCGGGGGGGCTGCCGGGGAGCTGTTTTTT. Its translation: CAAGTSGGAAGELFF.

This clonotype was seen many times. V usage is TRBV27 and J usage is TRBJ2-7; D is ambiguous. CDR3 length: 14 residues. Deletions cut 6 bases from V and 0 bases from J, with 12 bases between. CDR1 MNHEY and CDR2 SMNVEV come from the germline V gene (reference sequence). CDR3: CASRRKGDSYEQYF. The CDR3 DNA follows: TGTGCCAGCAGAAGAAAAGGCGACTCCTACGAGCAGTACTTC.

This clonotype showed up just a few times. The CDR3 bases are TGTGCCAGCAGCCAGACAGTGGGTTCGCCCCAGTACTTC. The encoded protein is CASSQTVGSPQYF. This chain uses TRBV7-2 with TRBJ2-5, with TRBD1 as a possible D gene (5 bases). The V gene lost 5 bases and the J gene lost 9 bases, with 16 bases spanning the gap. The V gene's germline CDR1 is SGHTA and CDR2 FQGNSA. The CDR3 sequence is 13 residues long.

The rearrangement joins TRBV9 to TRBJ2-7, with TRBD2 as a possible D gene (6 bases). The CDR3 has 13 amino acids. V shed 2 bases and J shed 9 bases, with 15 bases lying between them. Germline V CDR1 and CDR2: SGDLS, YYNGEE. The CDR3 coding sequence is TGTGCCAGCAGCGTGCGGGGTGAAGGGGTGCAGTACTTC. Translating it yields CASSVRGEGVQYF. Full variable domain (rest looked up from reference TRBV9 and TRBJ2-7): DSGVTQTPKHLITATGQRVTLRCSPRSGDLSVYWYQQSLDQGLQFLIQYYNGEERAKGNILERFSAQQFPDLHSELNLSSLELGDSALYFCASSVRGEGVQYFGPGTRLTVT.

This clonotype has just a few counts. The rearrangement links TRBV11-3 to TRBJ1-6, with D perhaps matching TRBD1 (5 bases). V was trimmed by 5 bases and J by 6 bases, leaving 11 bases between them. This CDR3 contains 14 residues. Germline V gene lookup returns CDR1 SGHNT and CDR2 YENEEA. In DNA, the CDR3 is TGTGCCAGCAGCCGGGACGGACCTAATTCACCCCTCCACTTT. Protein sequence: CASSRDGPNSPLHF.

In this sample, this clonotype turned up a few times. J is TRBJ2-2 and V is TRBV28; D unclear. Between the trimmed V and J ends, which lost 8 bases and 1 base, there was a span of 2 bases. The germline CDR1 and CDR2 sequences are MDHEN and SYDVKM. The CDR3 totals 11 residues. The DNA for the CDR3 is TGTGCCAGCCAGAACACCGGGGAGCTGTTTTTT. Translated, it gives CASQNTGELFF.

The V gene is TRBV20-1, the J gene TRBJ1-3, with a weak D call TRBD1 (6 bases). From germline, CDR1 is DFQATT and CDR2 SNEGSKA (reference sequence). The CDR3 is 13 residues long. The V gene lost 2 bases and the J gene lost 7 bases, with 12 bases spanning the gap. CDR3 bases: TGCAGTGCTAGACAGGGGTACTCGAACACCATATATTTT. As protein: CSARQGYSNTIYF.

This chain links TRBV5-1 with TRBJ2-1; D is ambiguous. Germline loops: CDR1 SGHRS, CDR2 YFSETQ. The germline V and J ends were trimmed by 0 bases and 0 bases, with 7 bases remaining between them. CDR3 length equals 15 residues. CDR3 in DNA: TGCGCCAGCAGCTTGGATAGTGTCTCCTACAATGAGCAGTTCTTC. Residues: CASSLDSVSYNEQFF.